Below, 27 T cell receptor beta chains from the same sample are listed, as sequenced in a study of T cells in Graves' hyperthyroidism and ophthalmopathy. Regions amplified from RNA transcripts were the TCR beta CDR3 regions. When the TCR CDR3 underwent first-round RT-PCR, the HTBI primer set was used. TCRdb used MiXCR to reprocess the multiplex PCR reads, holding one entry per CDR3 protein. Here the sample spans roughly 380,000 distinct CDR3 sequences, around 13% being singletons. Material: blood. The receptors stem from a woman aged 55-69 years with Graves' hyperthyroidism.

This clonotype was recorded once. V gene TRBV6-1 combines with J gene TRBJ2-7, with 9 bases aligning to TRBD2. The CDR3 has 14 amino acids. V shed 5 bases, J shed 6 bases, and the junction held 8 bases outside the gene matches. Germline assignment: CDR1 MNHNS and CDR2 SASEGT. Here the CDR3 reads CASSSSGRTGEQYF. The CDR3 bases are TGTGCCAGCAGTAGTAGCGGGAGAACTGGCGAGCAGTACTTC.

This clonotype was picked up many times. The J gene is TRBJ1-5, the V gene TRBV27; TRBD1 is a possible D gene (6 bases). The V gene's germline CDR1 is MNHEY and CDR2 SMNVEV (reference sequence). Trimming cost V 2 bases and J 9 bases, with 11 bases left between them. The CDR3 runs to 13 residues. The DNA of the CDR3 is TGTGCCAGCAGTTTAGGGGGCAGCGCGCCCCAGCATTTT. Amino acid sequence: CASSLGGSAPQHF.

This clonotype came up many times. This may be a read error, as it is one base from a much larger clone. This chain links TRBV6-1 with TRBJ2-5; TRBD1 matches 7 bases. This CDR3 is built from 15 residues. Unmatched junction bases numbered 8, after V lost 5 bases and J lost 2 bases. Germline V gives CDR1 MNHNS, CDR2 SASEGT. CDR3 in amino acids: CASSSIETGQETQYF. CDR3 in DNA: TGTGCCAGCAGTTCCATAGAGACAGGGCAAGAGACCCAGTACTTC.

This clonotype was found many times. The V and J genes are TRBV24-1 and TRBJ2-5; 7 bases align to TRBD2. CDR3 length: 14 residues. The V gene end was trimmed by 5 bases and the J gene end by 3 bases; junction bases not matched to a gene: 5. Germline V lookup: CDR1 KGHDR, CDR2 SFDVKD. In DNA form, the CDR3 reads TGTGCCACCAGTGGCGCTGGGGGGGAAGAGACCCAGTACTTC. This encodes CATSGAGGEETQYF.

This clonotype was detected many times. The chain links TRBV6-1 to TRBJ2-7, with 8 bases matching TRBD1. The germline gives CDR1 MNHNS, CDR2 SASEGT. Unmatched junction bases numbered 6, after V lost 5 bases and J lost 6 bases. This CDR3 contains 13 residues. The CDR3 nucleotides read TGTGCCAGCAGTATGACAGGGGAGAGCGAGCAGTACTTC. It translates to CASSMTGESEQYF.

This clonotype was detected many times. The chain has TRBV28 and TRBJ2-1; 10 bases match TRBD2. V dropped 4 bases and J dropped 8; count of bases not matched to a gene: 11. Germline loops: CDR1 MDHEN, CDR2 SYDVKM. The CDR3 contains 16 residues. DNA of the CDR3: TGTGCCAGCAGTTCCCCCCAAGCGGGAGGGAGGGATGAGCAGTTCTTC. This translates into CASSSPQAGGRDEQFF.

This clonotype was detected many times. The chain carries TRBV7-6 and TRBJ1-1, with no clear D. This CDR3 has 15 amino acids. The germline CDR1 and CDR2 sequences are SGHVS and FNYEAQ. The germline V and J ends were trimmed by 5 bases and 1 base, with 14 bases remaining between them. The CDR3 reads CASSAVRGRNTEAFF. CDR3 nucleotides: TGTGCCAGCAGCGCAGTACGCGGAAGGAACACTGAAGCTTTCTTT.

The chain links TRBV19 to TRBJ2-5; TRBD2 matches 11 bases. The germline V gene has CDR1 LNHDA and CDR2 SQIVND (reference sequence). The CDR3 totals 17 residues. J was trimmed by 1 base and V by 4 bases; bases with no gene match: 8. The chain's CDR3 is CASSKATSGAFQETQYF. The CDR3 DNA is TGTGCCAGTAGTAAGGCGACTAGCGGGGCCTTCCAAGAGACCCAGTACTTC.

The table lists this clonotype with many counts. The V call is TRBV3-1, the J call TRBJ2-1, with D maybe TRBD2 (6 bases). The germline CDR1 and CDR2 sequences are LGHDT and YNNKEL (reference sequence). CDR3 length equals 16 residues. V was pared by 0 bases and J by 8 bases, with 17 bases between. CDR3 loop: CASSQDIGGYADEQFF. The DNA for the CDR3 is TGTGCCAGCAGCCAAGATATCGGGGGATACGCGGATGAGCAGTTCTTC.

A word on this clonotype: The missing conserved phenylalanine or tryptophan at the end of this CDR3 makes a read error likely. The genes are TRBV6-5 and TRBJ2-5; no clear D gene. Trimming shortened V by 0 bases and J by 5 bases, and 4 bases separated the two germline ends. CDR1 and CDR2 (germline): MNHEY, SVGAGI. There are 12 residues in the CDR3. Written as DNA, the CDR3 is TGTGCCAGCAGTTACTCTCTCGAGACCCAGTACCTC. Its translation is CASSYSLETQYL.

This sequence joins TRBV19 and TRBJ2-3; the match to TRBD1 covers 7 bases. The CDR3 covers 13 residues. The trim removed 7 bases at V and 3 bases at J, leaving 4 bases unmatched. Germline V gives CDR1 LNHDA, CDR2 SQIVND (reference sequence). The CDR3 DNA is TGTGCCAGTAAGAGACAGGGAACAGATACGCAGTATTTT. Protein: CASKRQGTDTQYF.

There are many counts of this clonotype. The rearrangement links TRBV5-6 to TRBJ2-2, with 7 bases lining up with TRBD1. This CDR3 spans 15 amino acids. The germline V gene encodes CDR1 SGHDT and CDR2 YYEEEE. V lost 4 bases, J lost 0 bases, and 3 bases stayed unmatched. The CDR3 nucleotides are TGTGCCAGCAGCCCGGGACAGCCGAACACCGGGGAGCTGTTTTTT. Protein sequence: CASSPGQPNTGELFF. Supplemented by reference TRBV5-6 and TRBJ2-2, the full variable domain reads DAGVTQSPTHLIKTRGQQVTLRCSPKSGHDTVSWYQQALGQGPQFIFQYYEEEERQRGNFPDRFSGHQFPNYSSELNVNALLLGDSALYLCASSPGQPNTGELFFGEGSRLTVL.

The V and J genes are TRBV20-1 and TRBJ1-3; 7 bases map to TRBD1. V was clipped by 6 bases and J by 4 bases; unmatched bases: 3. The length of the CDR3 is 12 residues. Germline V gene data show CDR1 as DFQATT and CDR2 as SNEGSKA (reference sequence). DNA of the CDR3: TGCAGTGCGTCGGGACAGGGAAACACCATATATTTT. Translation: CSASGQGNTIYF.

This clonotype was observed a handful of times. This chain joins TRBV20-1 and TRBJ2-7, with D tentatively TRBD1 (5 bases). The germline V gene encodes CDR1 DFQATT and CDR2 SNEGSKA (reference sequence). Trimming stripped 6 bases from V and 7 bases from J, with 16 bases between. The CDR3 covers 12 residues. CDR3 residues: CSAEGAFREQYF. The CDR3 DNA is TGCAGTGCCGAAGGGGCTTTCCGAGAGCAGTACTTC.

This clonotype was counted at least ten times. This chain connects TRBV13 to TRBJ2-2; the match to TRBD2 covers 10 bases. The CDR3 covers 16 residues. The V gene end was trimmed by 6 bases and the J gene end by 3 bases; junction bases not matched to a gene: 7. Germline V lookup: CDR1 PRHDT, CDR2 FYEKMQ (reference sequence). The CDR3 sequence: CASRTLGLAYTGELFF. In nucleotides, the CDR3 is TGTGCCAGCAGGACACTGGGACTAGCGTACACCGGGGAGCTGTTTTTT.

This clonotype was detected many times. This rearrangement joins TRBV11-2 to TRBJ2-3; D uncertain. The CDR3 consists of 16 residues. Trimming left V 2 bases short and J 0 bases short, with 12 bases between. In germline, CDR1 is SGHAT, CDR2 FQNNGV. The CDR3 spells CASSLLGLPSTDTQYF. CDR3 nucleotide sequence: TGTGCCAGCAGCTTATTGGGCCTCCCCAGCACAGATACGCAGTATTTT.

This clonotype was detected many times. The chain recombines TRBV18 with TRBJ1-1, with 9 bases identical to TRBD1. The junction had 3 bases not matched to a gene; V was cut back by 2 bases and J by 5 bases. Germline V gene sequence: CDR1 KGHSH, CDR2 LQKENI. The CDR3 length is 14 residues. The CDR3 nucleotides read TGTGCCAGCTCACCAACACAGGGGGCTACTGAAGCTTTCTTT. As protein: CASSPTQGATEAFF.

This clonotype was found many times. V usage is TRBV18 and J usage is TRBJ2-5, with TRBD1 matching over 8 bases. Trimming at V came to 3 bases and at J to 5 bases, leaving 8 bases not matched to a gene. Germline V gives CDR1 KGHSH, CDR2 LQKENI. The CDR3 runs 15 residues. The CDR3 loop reads CASSPRQGSWETQYF. The CDR3 DNA follows: TGTGCCAGCTCACCCAGACAGGGGAGTTGGGAGACCCAGTACTTC.

The chain carries TRBV7-8 and TRBJ2-2; 9 nucleotides match TRBD1. Per germline, CDR1 SGHVS and CDR2 FQNEAQ. Losses at the gene ends were 1 base for V and 6 bases for J; bases not matched to a gene: 6. The CDR3 sequence is 16 residues long. CDR3: CASSLEGQGRAGELFF. The CDR3 bases are TGTGCCAGCAGCTTAGAGGGACAGGGAAGGGCCGGGGAGCTGTTTTTT.

There are many counts of this clonotype. The rearrangement joins TRBV18 to TRBJ2-1; the match to TRBD2 covers 9 bases. V was pared by 0 bases and J by 7 bases, with 4 bases of the junction left unmatched. Germline V gene lookup returns CDR1 KGHSH and CDR2 LQKENI. This CDR3 spans 15 amino acids. CDR3 sequence reads: CASSPPPAGGNEQFF. Written as DNA, the CDR3 is TGTGCCAGCTCACCACCGCCAGCGGGAGGTAATGAGCAGTTCTTC.

This clonotype has ten or more counts. This chain connects TRBV12-3 or TRBV12-4 to TRBJ2-3, with 11 bases identical to TRBD2. V was clipped by 8 bases and J by 4 bases; unmatched bases: 11. CDR3 length: 16 amino acids. The CDR3 DNA follows: TGTGCCAGCGGGTTACTAGCGGGAGTTTTCGCAGATACGCAGTATTTT. Translation gives CASGLLAGVFADTQYF.

This clonotype was observed at least ten times. CDR3: CASSAGPRAGELFF. The CDR3 nucleotides are TGTGCCAGTAGTGCCGGGCCCCGAGCCGGGGAGCTGTTTTTT. The chain recombines TRBV19 with TRBJ2-2; D is unclear. The CDR3 has 14 residues. CDR1 is LNHDA and CDR2 is SQIVND in the germline V gene (reference sequence). Trimming took 5 bases from V and 6 from J, leaving 13 bases between them.

This clonotype was recorded a few times. V gene TRBV18 combines with J gene TRBJ2-1, with D possibly being TRBD1 (7 bases). Trimming cost V 4 bases and J 9 bases, with 16 bases left between them. Germline loops: CDR1 KGHSH, CDR2 LQKENI. The CDR3 sequence is 14 residues long. CDR3: CASSLADRFGEQFF. CDR3 nucleotides: TGTGCCAGCTCACTAGCGGACAGGTTTGGTGAGCAGTTCTTC.

This clonotype appeared many times. This chain links TRBV9 with TRBJ2-7, with 16 bases fitting TRBD2. CDR3 size: 16 residues. The trim removed 2 bases at V and 2 bases at J, leaving 1 base unmatched. Germline-derived CDR1 and CDR2 are SGDLS and YYNGEE. The chain's CDR3 is CASSVGLAGGPYEQYF. In nucleotides, the CDR3 is TGTGCCAGCAGCGTGGGACTAGCGGGAGGGCCCTACGAGCAGTACTTC.

This clonotype has at least ten counts. The genes are TRBV5-1 and TRBJ1-1; the D is unclear. CDR3 length: 14 residues. Per the germline V gene, CDR1 is SGHRS and CDR2 is YFSETQ. The germline V and J ends were trimmed by 3 bases and 4 bases, with 13 bases remaining between them. The CDR3 loop reads CASSSLSTGTEAFF. As DNA, the CDR3 is TGCGCCAGCAGCTCCCTGTCAACCGGCACTGAAGCTTTCTTT.

The V call is TRBV27, the J call TRBJ1-1, with 9 bases aligning to TRBD1. CDR1 MNHEY and CDR2 SMNVEV come from the germline V gene (reference sequence). This CDR3 comprises 15 residues. V was pared by 5 bases and J by 5 bases, with 9 bases of the junction left unmatched. The CDR3 here is CASSPAGTGYTEAFF. In DNA, the CDR3 is TGTGCCAGCAGTCCGGCCGGGACAGGGTATACTGAAGCTTTCTTT.

This clonotype was observed many times. The chain carries TRBV10-3 and TRBJ2-1, with 11 bases aligning to TRBD2. Germline lookup yields CDR1 ENHRY and CDR2 SYGVKD. The ends lost 7 bases at V and 5 bases at J; junction bases unmatched: 13. The CDR3 is 17 amino acids. Here the CDR3 reads CAINRAPLTSGNNEQFF. The CDR3 bases are TGTGCCATCAATCGGGCTCCGTTGACTAGCGGGAACAATGAGCAGTTCTTC.